Shown below are 4 T cell receptor beta chains from a single sample sequenced in a study of cytomegalovirus exposure and HLA in healthy donors. PCR employed 60 Vbeta and 13 Jbeta primers. Using immunoSEQ multiplex PCR, the repertoire was profiled, and TCRdb retains in-frame clones only, with some absent. This table lists more than 70,000 clones. The sample taken for sequencing was PBMCs. The receptor source for this set is a woman in her sixties or seventies in good health and CMV-seronegative.

V gene TRBV11-2 combines with J gene TRBJ2-7, with 7 bases lining up with TRBD1. Germline loops: CDR1 SGHAT, CDR2 FQNNGV. The CDR3 consists of 15 residues. Unmatched junction bases numbered 9, after V lost 1 base and J lost 6 bases. CDR3 sequence: CASSLVGTVLPEQYF. The CDR3 nucleotides are TGTGCCAGCAGCTTAGTGGGGACAGTGTTACCCGAGCAGTACTTC.

The chain recombines TRBV28 with TRBJ2-7; 7 nucleotides line up with TRBD1. This CDR3 has 15 amino acids. J lost 3 bases, V lost 3 bases, and 8 bases had no gene match. CDR1 and CDR2 from the germline V gene are MDHEN and SYDVKM. The CDR3 sequence: CASSFVLQGNYEQYF. In DNA, the CDR3 is TGTGCCAGCAGTTTCGTCCTACAGGGGAACTACGAGCAGTACTTC.

This CDR3 reads CASSRAPPGQGAYNEQFF. CDR3 DNA sequence: TGTGCCAGCAGCAGAGCCCCACCGGGACAGGGGGCCTACAATGAGCAGTTCTTC. This rearrangement joins TRBV9 to TRBJ2-1; TRBD1 matches at 11 bases. This CDR3 comprises 18 residues. Germline-derived CDR1 and CDR2 are SGDLS and YYNGEE. Trimming at V came to 4 bases and at J to 2 bases, leaving 11 bases not matched to a gene.

J is TRBJ1-5 and V is TRBV19; D ambiguous. Trimming stripped 2 bases from V and 0 bases from J, with 14 bases between. The germline V gene has CDR1 LNHDA and CDR2 SQIVND (reference sequence). CDR3 length: 17 amino acids. The CDR3 DNA sequence: TGTGCCAGTAGTATACTTTTTCTGGCCAGTAGCAATCAGCCCCAGCATTTT. It translates to CASSILFLASSNQPQHF.